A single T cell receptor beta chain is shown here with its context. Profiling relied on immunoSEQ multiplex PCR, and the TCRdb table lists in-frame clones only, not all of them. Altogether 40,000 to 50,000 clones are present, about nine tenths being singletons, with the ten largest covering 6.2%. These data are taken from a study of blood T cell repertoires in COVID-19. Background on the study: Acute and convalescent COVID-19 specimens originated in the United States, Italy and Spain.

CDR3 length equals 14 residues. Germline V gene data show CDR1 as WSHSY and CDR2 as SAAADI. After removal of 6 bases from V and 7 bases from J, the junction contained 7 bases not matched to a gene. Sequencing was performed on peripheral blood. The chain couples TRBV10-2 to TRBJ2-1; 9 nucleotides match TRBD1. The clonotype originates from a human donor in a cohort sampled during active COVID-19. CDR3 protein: CASRLQGAGNEQFF. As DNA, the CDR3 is TGCGCCAGCAGATTACAGGGGGCTGGGAATGAGCAGTTCTTC.